Following are 8 T cell receptor beta chains from one sample sequenced in a study of blood T cell repertoires in COVID-19 (dated by TCRdb to 2020 to 2021). The method behind the library was the immunoSEQ multiplex PCR assay. In its TCRdb copy, this immuneACCESS table keeps in-frame sequences only and misses some clones. Where compared with another copy, unresolved V genes explain less than half of these, and the others have no known cause. The sample table records approximately 290,000 clones; 75% to 95% of these occur just once. 1.1% of the sample is in the top ten clones. The sequencing input was PBMCs or T cells enriched from blood (not recorded which). Every receptor here comes from a woman aged 25 to 39 who had recovered from COVID-19.

This clone is a singleton in its sample. The chain is built from TRBV27 and TRBJ2-7; TRBD2 matches 9 bases. This CDR3 region has 17 residues. Germline CDR1 reads MNHEY; CDR2 reads SMNVEV (reference sequence). Trimming cost V 6 bases and J 3 bases; bases outside gene matches: 15. The CDR3 bases are TGTGCCAGCAGCCCCTACGAGAGGCGGGAGGGGGGCTACGAGCAGTACTTC. Residues: CASSPYERREGGYEQYF.

The J gene is TRBJ2-3, the V gene TRBV9; TRBD2 might be the D (6 bases). V was pared by 4 bases and J by 4 bases, with 16 bases between. The CDR3 has 15 residues. The germline gives CDR1 SGDLS, CDR2 YYNGEE. The CDR3 nucleotides read TGTGCCAGCAGCCTTAAACTAGCTCCGCCAGATACGCAGTATTTT. It yields the protein CASSLKLAPPDTQYF. Full variable domain (missing parts from reference TRBV9 and TRBJ2-3): DSGVTQTPKHLITATGQRVTLRCSPRSGDLSVYWYQQSLDQGLQFLIQYYNGEERAKGNILERFSAQQFPDLHSELNLSSLELGDSALYFCASSLKLAPPDTQYFGPGTRLTVL.

The chain uses TRBV25-1 and TRBJ2-5, with 8 bases lining up with TRBD1. This CDR3 comprises 14 residues. V shed 4 bases and J 5 bases; nucleotides not matched to a gene: 6. CDR1 MGHDK and CDR2 SYGVNS come from the germline V gene. DNA for the CDR3: TGTGCCAGCAGTGGCCAGGGGGCTTTGGAGACCCAGTACTTC. Protein product: CASSGQGALETQYF. The entire variable domain, with the rest obtained from reference TRBV25-1 and TRBJ2-5, is as follows: EADIYQTPRYLVIGTGKKITLECSQTMGHDKMYWYQQDPGMELHLIHYSYGVNSTEKGDLSSESTVSRIRTEHFPLTLESARPSHTSQYLCASSGQGALETQYFGPGTRLLVL.

This chain joins TRBV7-3 and TRBJ2-1, with 10 bases that match TRBD2. The V segment lost 3 bases and the J segment 13 bases; nucleotides outside the gene matches: 6. This CDR3 is 13 amino acids long. CDR1 and CDR2 from the germline V gene are SGHTA and FQGTGA. The CDR3 nucleotides are TGTGCCAGCAGCTTGACTAGCGGGTTTCCTCAGTTCTTC. Protein sequence: CASSLTSGFPQFF.

The count of this clone is one. The V gene is TRBV5-1, the J gene TRBJ2-1, with D perhaps matching TRBD2 (6 bases). Germline V gene sequence: CDR1 SGHRS, CDR2 YFSETQ. The CDR3 length is 15 residues. The ends were cut back, 4 bases at V and 4 bases at J, with 15 bases in the middle. CDR3 amino acids: CASSKASADYNEQFF. CDR3 DNA: TGCGCCAGCAGCAAAGCTAGCGCGGATTACAATGAGCAGTTCTTC.

This chain uses TRBV5-1 with TRBJ2-2; possible D gene TRBD1, 5 bases. Trimming stripped 2 bases from V and 1 base from J, with 6 bases between. Germline CDR1 is SGHRS and CDR2 is YFSETQ. The CDR3 length is 14 residues. CDR3 amino acids: CASSLTGNTGELFF. CDR3 DNA: TGCGCCAGCAGCTTAACAGGGAACACCGGGGAGCTGTTTTTT.

This sequence joins TRBV9 and TRBJ1-1; 10 positions match TRBD1. This CDR3 comprises 14 residues. CDR1 is SGDLS and CDR2 is YYNGEE in the germline V gene. V gave up 1 base and J gave up 6 bases; unmatched junction bases: 3. The CDR3 coding sequence is TGTGCCAGCAGCGTACTGACAGGGGGCTCTGAAGCTTTCTTT. Amino acid sequence: CASSVLTGGSEAFF.

The J gene is TRBJ2-6, the V gene TRBV4-3; the match to TRBD1 covers 9 bases. Looked up from germline, CDR1 is LGHNA and CDR2 is YSLEER. CDR3 length: 17 amino acids. J was trimmed by 0 bases and V by 4 bases; bases with no gene match: 4. As DNA, the CDR3 is TGCGCCAGCAGCCCAGGGACAGGGATCTCTGGGGCCAACGTCCTGACTTTC. Translating it yields CASSPGTGISGANVLTF.